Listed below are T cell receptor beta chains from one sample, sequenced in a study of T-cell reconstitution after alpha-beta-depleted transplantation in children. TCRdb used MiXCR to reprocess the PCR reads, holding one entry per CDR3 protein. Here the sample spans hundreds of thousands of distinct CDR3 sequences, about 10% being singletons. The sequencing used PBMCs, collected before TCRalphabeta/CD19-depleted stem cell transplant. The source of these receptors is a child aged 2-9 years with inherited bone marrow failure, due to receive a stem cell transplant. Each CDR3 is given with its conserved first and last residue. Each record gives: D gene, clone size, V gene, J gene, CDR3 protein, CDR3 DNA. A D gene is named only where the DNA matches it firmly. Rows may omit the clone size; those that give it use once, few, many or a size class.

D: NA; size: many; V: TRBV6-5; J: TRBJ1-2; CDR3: CASSVTRQTIYTF; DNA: TGTGCCAGCAGTGTCACTCGACAGACCATCTACACCTTC
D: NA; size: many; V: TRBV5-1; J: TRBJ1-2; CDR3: CASSLISGAYGYTF; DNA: TGCGCCAGCAGCTTGATTAGCGGGGCCTATGGCTACACCTTC
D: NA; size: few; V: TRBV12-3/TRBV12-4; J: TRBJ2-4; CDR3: CASSRRLSEKNIQYF; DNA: TGTGCCAGCAGTCGCCGACTATCGGAGAAAAACATTCAGTACTTC
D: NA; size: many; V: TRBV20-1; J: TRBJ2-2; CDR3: CSATTVNTGELFF; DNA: TGCAGTGCCACGACAGTGAACACCGGGGAGCTGTTTTTT
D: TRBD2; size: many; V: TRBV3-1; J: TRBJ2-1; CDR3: CASSPRTSGAGEQFF; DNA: TGTGCCAGCAGCCCCCGGACTAGCGGGGCTGGTGAGCAGTTCTTC
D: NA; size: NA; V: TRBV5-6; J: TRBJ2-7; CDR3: CASSDTPSRFSYEQYF; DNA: TGTGCCAGCAGCGATACCCCTAGCCGGTTCTCCTACGAGCAGTACTTC
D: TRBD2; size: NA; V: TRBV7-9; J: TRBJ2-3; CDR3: CASSIAGGFTDTDTQYF; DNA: TGTGCCAGCAGCATAGCGGGAGGCTTTACCGACACAGATACGCAGTATTTT
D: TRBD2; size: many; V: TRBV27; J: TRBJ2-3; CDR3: CASSPWTSGRAIDTQYF; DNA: TGTGCCAGCAGTCCCTGGACTAGCGGGAGGGCCATAGATACGCAGTATTTT
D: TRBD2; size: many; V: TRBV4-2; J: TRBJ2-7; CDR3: CASSQDRLAGSYEQYF; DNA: TGTGCCAGCAGCCAAGATAGGCTAGCGGGGTCCTACGAGCAGTACTTC
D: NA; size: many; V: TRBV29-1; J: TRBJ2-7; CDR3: CSVGAGQNYEQYF; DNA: TGCAGCGTTGGGGCGGGACAGAACTACGAGCAGTACTTC
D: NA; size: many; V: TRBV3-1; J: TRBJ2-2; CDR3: CASSRARGKGTGELFF; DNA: TGTGCCAGCAGCAGAGCACGGGGGAAGGGCACCGGGGAGCTGTTTTTT
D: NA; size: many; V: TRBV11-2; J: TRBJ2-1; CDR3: CASSTPLAVAYNEQFF; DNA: TGTGCCAGCAGCACCCCACTAGCCGTTGCCTACAATGAGCAGTTCTTC
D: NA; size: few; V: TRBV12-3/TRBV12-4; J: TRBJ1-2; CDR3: CASSNTGAYGYTF; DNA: TGTGCCAGCAGTAACACAGGCGCCTATGGCTACACCTTC
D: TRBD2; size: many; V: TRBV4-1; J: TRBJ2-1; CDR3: CASSQVVPGTSGSRYYNEQFF; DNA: TGCGCCAGCAGCCAAGTCGTTCCCGGGACTAGCGGGAGTAGGTACTACAATGAGCAGTTCTTC
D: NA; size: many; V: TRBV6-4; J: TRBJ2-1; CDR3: CASSESIADEQFF; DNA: TGTGCCAGCAGTGAGAGCATAGCGGATGAGCAGTTCTTC
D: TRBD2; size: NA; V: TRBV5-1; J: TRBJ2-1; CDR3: CASRAGLAGNNEQFF; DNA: TGCGCCAGCAGAGCGGGACTAGCGGGGAACAATGAGCAGTTCTTC